These 26 T cell receptor beta chains originate from one sample sequenced in a study of T cell changes during pregnancy in multiple sclerosis. This table comes from immunoSEQ multiplex PCR, and its TCRdb copy is limited to in-frame clones, with some not included. Among about 40,000 clones listed, 92% were seen once. The material sequenced was CD8+ T cells from peripheral blood mononuclear cells, taken in the first trimester of pregnancy. These TCRs come from a female donor with multiple sclerosis, enrolled in a pregnancy study.

The chain combines TRBV2 with TRBJ1-5; weak D call: TRBD1 (5 bases). V lost 10 bases and J 0 bases, leaving 16 bases between the germline ends. This CDR3 is built from 15 residues. The germline V gene encodes CDR1 SNHLY and CDR2 FYNNEI. The CDR3 protein is CATKSREDSNQPQHF. Written as DNA, the CDR3 is TGTGCCACCAAAAGCAGGGAAGATAGCAATCAGCCCCAGCATTTT. The variable domain in full, completed from reference TRBV2 and TRBJ1-5, reads EPEVTQTPSHQVTQMGQEVILRCVPISNHLYFYWYRQILGQKVEFLVSFYNNEISEKSEIFDDQFSVERPDGSNFTLKIRSTKLEDSAMYFCATKSREDSNQPQHFGDGTRLSIL.

By sample fraction, this clone is medium-sized. V is TRBV6-6 and J is TRBJ1-5, with 7 nucleotides matching TRBD1. The CDR3 loop spans 14 amino acids. Looked up from germline, CDR1 is MNHNY and CDR2 is SVGAGI (reference sequence). J was trimmed by 0 bases and V by 7 bases; bases with no gene match: 3. CDR3 nucleotide sequence: TGTGCCAGCAACACAGGGGATAGCAATCAGCCCCAGCATTTT. Translated: CASNTGDSNQPQHF.

The chain's CDR3 is CASRNAGQGYEQYF. The DNA for the CDR3 is TGTGCCAGCAGGAACGCGGGACAGGGATACGAGCAGTACTTC. V is TRBV6-1 and J is TRBJ2-7, with TRBD1 matching over 9 bases. The CDR3 is made up of 14 amino acids. CDR1 and CDR2 (germline): MNHNS, SASEGT. Trimming took 6 bases from V and 4 from J; bases not matched to a gene: 7.

The chain recombines TRBV9 with TRBJ2-3, with D perhaps matching TRBD2 (7 bases). The ends were cut back, 3 bases at V and 6 bases at J, with 8 bases in the middle. The CDR3 has 12 residues. Germline loops: CDR1 SGDLS, CDR2 YYNGEE. CDR3 DNA: TGTGCCAGCAGCGAGGGGGGGGATACGCAGTATTTT. Its protein is CASSEGGDTQYF.

The chain carries TRBV15 and TRBJ2-7; 8 bases agree with TRBD1. Germline V gene sequence: CDR1 LNHNV, CDR2 YYDKDF (reference sequence). After removal of 0 bases from V and 3 bases from J, the junction contained 4 bases not matched to a gene. This CDR3 is built from 15 residues. The CDR3 sequence: CATSRDADRVYEQYF. The CDR3 coding sequence is TGTGCCACCAGCAGAGATGCGGACAGGGTCTACGAGCAGTACTTC.

The chain joins TRBV25-1 to TRBJ2-7; a weak D match, TRBD1 (6 bases). V lost 5 bases and J 3 bases, leaving 20 bases between the germline ends. CDR3 length: 16 residues. Germline assignment: CDR1 MGHDK and CDR2 SYGVNS. For the CDR3, the DNA is TGTGCCAGCAGTCCCGCTCTGACAGGCCAGGACTACGAGCAGTACTTC. Translated, it gives CASSPALTGQDYEQYF.

This clone was recorded only once. The chain recombines TRBV27 with TRBJ2-7, with 7 bases aligning to TRBD1. This CDR3 region has 16 residues. V trimming: 1 base; J trimming: 4 bases; junction bases outside the gene matches: 10. Germline V gene sequence: CDR1 MNHEY, CDR2 SMNVEV (reference sequence). The CDR3 sequence is CASSLWDSQTGYEQYF. As DNA, the CDR3 is TGTGCCAGCAGTTTATGGGACAGCCAAACCGGGTACGAGCAGTACTTC.

About this clone: Other nucleotide sequences in the sample specify the same CDR3. This rearrangement joins TRBV6-5 to TRBJ1-2; D is uncertain. Trimming left V 0 bases short and J 0 bases short, with 5 bases between. This CDR3 comprises 14 residues. Germline CDR1 MNHEY, CDR2 SVGAGI. Here the CDR3 reads CASSYSTANYGYTF. CDR3 coding DNA: TGTGCCAGCAGTTACTCCACAGCTAACTATGGCTACACCTTC.

The chain employs TRBV27 and TRBJ1-6; no firm D call. V lost 6 bases and J lost 4, with 7 bases in between. Germline V gene sequence: CDR1 MNHEY, CDR2 SMNVEV (reference sequence). The length of the CDR3 is 13 residues. The CDR3, as DNA: TGTGCCAGCAGGCAGTCGTATAATTCACCCCTCCACTTT. Its translation is CASRQSYNSPLHF.

This clone was observed once. The chain combines TRBV28 with TRBJ2-7, with 9 bases aligning to TRBD1. The germline CDR1 and CDR2 sequences are MDHEN and SYDVKM. The CDR3 loop spans 14 amino acids. V lost 6 bases to trimming and J lost 4 bases; unmatched junction nucleotides: 7. The CDR3 here is CASSPSGQGYEQYF. The CDR3 DNA sequence: TGTGCCAGCAGCCCTTCGGGACAGGGATACGAGCAGTACTTC.

This clone was counted a single time. A much larger clone differs from this one at a single base, so this may be a read error. The rearrangement uses TRBV7-6 and TRBJ2-2, with 7 positions matching TRBD2. The CDR3 runs 17 residues. Germline CDR1 SGHVS, CDR2 FNYEAQ. CDR3 amino acids: CAGSLESGGVGTGELFF. CDR3 DNA sequence: TGTGCCGGCAGCTTAGAGTCGGGAGGTGTAGGAACCGGGGAGCTGTTTTTT.

This chain uses TRBV7-9 with TRBJ1-2, with D possibly matching TRBD1 (5 bases). Germline loops: CDR1 SEHNR, CDR2 FQNEAQ (reference sequence). Trimming pared 7 bases from V and 4 bases from J, leaving 22 bases between. This CDR3 region has 16 residues. CDR3 sequence: CASNVGPGPGVYGYTF. For the CDR3, the DNA is TGTGCCAGCAATGTCGGACCGGGGCCGGGGGTCTATGGCTACACCTTC.

The chain combines TRBV5-6 with TRBJ1-2, with 11 bases that match TRBD1. The ends lost 4 bases at V and 6 bases at J; junction bases unmatched: 11. The CDR3 runs to 16 residues. CDR1 and CDR2 (germline): SGHDT, YYEEEE. For the CDR3, the DNA is TGTGCCAGCAGCCTACTTGGGACAGGGGGAAGGCATGGCTACACCTTC. It codes for CASSLLGTGGRHGYTF. Variable domain in full (rest from reference TRBV5-6 and TRBJ1-2): DAGVTQSPTHLIKTRGQQVTLRCSPKSGHDTVSWYQQALGQGPQFIFQYYEEEERQRGNFPDRFSGHQFPNYSSELNVNALLLGDSALYLCASSLLGTGGRHGYTFGSGTRLTVV.

This clone was detected only once. This sequence joins TRBV13 and TRBJ2-2, with D perhaps matching TRBD1 (6 bases). The germline gives CDR1 PRHDT, CDR2 FYEKMQ (reference sequence). This CDR3 has 16 amino acids. Trimming took 6 bases from V and 1 from J, leaving 15 bases between them. The CDR3 region has the DNA TGTGCCAGCAGTTCTACCGGGACACAGAACACCGGGGAGCTGTTTTTT. Its protein product is CASSSTGTQNTGELFF. Full variable domain (remainder filled in from reference TRBV13 and TRBJ2-2): AAGVIQSPRHLIKEKRETATLKCYPIPRHDTVYWYQQGPGQDPQFLISFYEKMQSDKGSIPDRFSAQQFSDYHSELNMSSLELGDSALYFCASSSTGTQNTGELFFGEGSRLTVL.

The chain recombines TRBV5-4 with TRBJ2-3; TRBD1 might be the D (6 bases). Germline loops: CDR1 SGHNT, CDR2 YYREEE (reference sequence). The CDR3 is 19 amino acids. V gave up 0 bases and J gave up 2 bases, with 22 bases separating them. DNA of the CDR3: TGTGCCAGCAGCTTGGTCGTCAGGGGTGGGCCTCCTTACACAGATACGCAGTATTTT. It is translated as CASSLVVRGGPPYTDTQYF.

The chain has TRBV30 and TRBJ2-5; 8 positions agree with TRBD2. The germline V gene has CDR1 GTSNPN and CDR2 SVGIG (reference sequence). This CDR3 comprises 14 residues. Trimming cost V 0 bases and J 0 bases; bases outside gene matches: 0. The DNA of the CDR3 is TGTGCCTGGAGTGTACTAGCGGACCAAGAGACCCAGTACTTC. Protein: CAWSVLADQETQYF.

V is TRBV19 and J is TRBJ1-1; 11 bases fit TRBD1. The J segment lost 5 bases and the V segment lost 5 bases, leaving 13 bases of the junction unmatched. Germline V gene data show CDR1 as LNHDA and CDR2 as SQIVND (reference sequence). This CDR3 spans 17 amino acids. The CDR3 coding sequence is TGTGCCAGTAGTCCTAAATGGACAGGGGGCATTTATACTGAAGCTTTCTTT. This gives the protein CASSPKWTGGIYTEAFF. Together with reference TRBV19 and TRBJ1-1, the CDR3 gives the full variable domain: DGGITQSPKYLFRKEGQNVTLSCEQNLNHDAMYWYRQDPGQGLRLIYYSQIVNDFQKGDIAEGYSVSREKKESFPLTVTSAQKNPTAFYLCASSPKWTGGIYTEAFFGQGTRLTVV.

This chain links TRBV5-1 with TRBJ2-7, with 11 nucleotides matching TRBD1. The length of the CDR3 is 18 residues. The germline gives CDR1 SGHRS, CDR2 YFSETQ. V lost 4 bases to trimming and J lost 6 bases; unmatched junction nucleotides: 18. The CDR3 is CASSETGTGGYLVFEQYF. CDR3 coding DNA: TGCGCCAGCAGCGAAACCGGGACAGGGGGTTACTTAGTTTTCGAGCAGTACTTC.

This chain connects TRBV6-5 to TRBJ2-3, with D possibly TRBD2 on 5 matching bases. V shed 2 bases and J shed 1 base, with 10 bases lying between them. CDR1 and CDR2 from the germline V gene are MNHEY and SVGAGI. The CDR3 loop spans 15 amino acids. This chain's CDR3 is CASSYVPAGTDTQYF. CDR3 nucleotides: TGTGCCAGCAGTTACGTTCCAGCGGGCACAGATACGCAGTATTTT.

The V gene is TRBV7-8, the J gene TRBJ2-7; D is possibly TRBD2 (6 bases). The CDR3 loop spans 14 amino acids. V dropped 2 bases and J dropped 2 bases, with 10 bases sitting between them. In germline, CDR1 is SGHVS, CDR2 FQNEAQ. CDR3 bases: TGTGCCAGCAGCTTACTGCGGGACCCCTACGAGCAGTACTTC. This codes for CASSLLRDPYEQYF.

The gene calls are TRBV7-8 and TRBJ1-2; 8 bases map to TRBD1. V trimming: 4 bases; J trimming: 2 bases; junction bases outside the gene matches: 3. Germline CDR1 reads SGHVS; CDR2 reads FQNEAQ. This CDR3 is 14 amino acids long. The CDR3: CASSSTGGNYGYTF. CDR3 DNA: TGTGCCAGCAGCTCTACAGGGGGGAACTATGGCTACACCTTC. Full variable domain (rest looked up from reference TRBV7-8 and TRBJ1-2): GAGVSQSPRYKVAKRGQDVALRCDPISGHVSLFWYQQALGQGPEFLTYFQNEAQLDKSGLPSDRFFAERPEGSVSTLKIQRTQQEDSAVYLCASSSTGGNYGYTFGSGTRLTVV.

V and J are TRBV7-9 and TRBJ1-1; D call uncertain. From germline, CDR1 is SEHNR and CDR2 FQNEAQ (reference sequence). V was pared by 1 base and J by 0 bases, with 9 bases between. The CDR3 has 15 amino acids. The CDR3 DNA reads TGTGCCAGCAGCTTAGTACAGCCTTTGAACACTGAAGCTTTCTTT. Amino acid sequence: CASSLVQPLNTEAFF.

The chain is built from TRBV29-1 and TRBJ2-1; no reliable D call. Between the trimmed V and J ends, which lost 7 bases and 2 bases, there was a span of 12 bases. CDR1 and CDR2 from the germline V gene are SQVTM and ANQGSEA. The CDR3 is 13 residues long. The CDR3 spells CSASMETYNEQFF. The CDR3 DNA reads as TGCAGCGCTAGTATGGAAACCTACAATGAGCAGTTCTTC.

The chain carries TRBV9 and TRBJ1-2; D ambiguous. With 0 bases removed from V and 4 bases from J, the gap between germline ends came to 13 bases. Per germline, CDR1 SGDLS and CDR2 YYNGEE. The CDR3 sequence is 15 residues long. The DNA of the CDR3 is TGTGCCAGCAGCGTAGACGAGGGATTCTCCTATGGCTACACCTTC. This translates into CASSVDEGFSYGYTF.

V usage is TRBV14 and J usage is TRBJ2-7; D is uncertain. Per the germline V gene, CDR1 is SGHDN and CDR2 is FVKESK. The V gene lost 1 base and the J gene lost 5 bases, with 9 bases spanning the gap. The CDR3 is 13 residues long. The CDR3 protein is CASSQGGANEQYF. The CDR3 coding sequence is TGTGCCAGCAGCCAAGGAGGCGCCAACGAGCAGTACTTC.

This clone appeared a single time. The gene calls are TRBV7-9 and TRBJ1-2, with 9 bases aligning to TRBD1. Unmatched junction bases numbered 11, after V lost 5 bases and J lost 7 bases. Looked up from germline, CDR1 is SEHNR and CDR2 is FQNEAQ (reference sequence). This CDR3 region has 15 residues. The CDR3, as DNA: TGTGCCAGCAGCACCAAACCGGGACAGGGTTTTGGCTACACCTTC. Translated, it gives CASSTKPGQGFGYTF.